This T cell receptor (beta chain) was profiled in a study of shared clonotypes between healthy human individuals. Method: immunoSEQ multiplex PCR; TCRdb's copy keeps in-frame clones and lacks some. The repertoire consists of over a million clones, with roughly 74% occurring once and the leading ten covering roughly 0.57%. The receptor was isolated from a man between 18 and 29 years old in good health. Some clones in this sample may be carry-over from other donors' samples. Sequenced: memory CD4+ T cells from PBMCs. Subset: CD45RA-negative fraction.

The CDR3 loop reads CASSPPGQGVYEQYF. The CDR3 DNA reads as TGTGCCAGCAGTCCTCCGGGACAGGGAGTCTACGAGCAGTACTTC. The chain has TRBV28 and TRBJ2-7, with 9 bases that match TRBD1. Trimming took 5 bases from V and 3 from J; bases not matched to a gene: 8. The germline gives CDR1 MDHEN, CDR2 SYDVKM. The CDR3 runs 15 residues. Full variable domain (missing parts from reference TRBV28 and TRBJ2-7): DVKVTQSSRYLVKRTGEKVFLECVQDMDHENMFWYRQDPGLGLRLIYFSYDVKMKEKGDIPEGYSVSREKKERFSLILESASTNQTSMYLCASSPPGQGVYEQYFGPGTRLTVT.